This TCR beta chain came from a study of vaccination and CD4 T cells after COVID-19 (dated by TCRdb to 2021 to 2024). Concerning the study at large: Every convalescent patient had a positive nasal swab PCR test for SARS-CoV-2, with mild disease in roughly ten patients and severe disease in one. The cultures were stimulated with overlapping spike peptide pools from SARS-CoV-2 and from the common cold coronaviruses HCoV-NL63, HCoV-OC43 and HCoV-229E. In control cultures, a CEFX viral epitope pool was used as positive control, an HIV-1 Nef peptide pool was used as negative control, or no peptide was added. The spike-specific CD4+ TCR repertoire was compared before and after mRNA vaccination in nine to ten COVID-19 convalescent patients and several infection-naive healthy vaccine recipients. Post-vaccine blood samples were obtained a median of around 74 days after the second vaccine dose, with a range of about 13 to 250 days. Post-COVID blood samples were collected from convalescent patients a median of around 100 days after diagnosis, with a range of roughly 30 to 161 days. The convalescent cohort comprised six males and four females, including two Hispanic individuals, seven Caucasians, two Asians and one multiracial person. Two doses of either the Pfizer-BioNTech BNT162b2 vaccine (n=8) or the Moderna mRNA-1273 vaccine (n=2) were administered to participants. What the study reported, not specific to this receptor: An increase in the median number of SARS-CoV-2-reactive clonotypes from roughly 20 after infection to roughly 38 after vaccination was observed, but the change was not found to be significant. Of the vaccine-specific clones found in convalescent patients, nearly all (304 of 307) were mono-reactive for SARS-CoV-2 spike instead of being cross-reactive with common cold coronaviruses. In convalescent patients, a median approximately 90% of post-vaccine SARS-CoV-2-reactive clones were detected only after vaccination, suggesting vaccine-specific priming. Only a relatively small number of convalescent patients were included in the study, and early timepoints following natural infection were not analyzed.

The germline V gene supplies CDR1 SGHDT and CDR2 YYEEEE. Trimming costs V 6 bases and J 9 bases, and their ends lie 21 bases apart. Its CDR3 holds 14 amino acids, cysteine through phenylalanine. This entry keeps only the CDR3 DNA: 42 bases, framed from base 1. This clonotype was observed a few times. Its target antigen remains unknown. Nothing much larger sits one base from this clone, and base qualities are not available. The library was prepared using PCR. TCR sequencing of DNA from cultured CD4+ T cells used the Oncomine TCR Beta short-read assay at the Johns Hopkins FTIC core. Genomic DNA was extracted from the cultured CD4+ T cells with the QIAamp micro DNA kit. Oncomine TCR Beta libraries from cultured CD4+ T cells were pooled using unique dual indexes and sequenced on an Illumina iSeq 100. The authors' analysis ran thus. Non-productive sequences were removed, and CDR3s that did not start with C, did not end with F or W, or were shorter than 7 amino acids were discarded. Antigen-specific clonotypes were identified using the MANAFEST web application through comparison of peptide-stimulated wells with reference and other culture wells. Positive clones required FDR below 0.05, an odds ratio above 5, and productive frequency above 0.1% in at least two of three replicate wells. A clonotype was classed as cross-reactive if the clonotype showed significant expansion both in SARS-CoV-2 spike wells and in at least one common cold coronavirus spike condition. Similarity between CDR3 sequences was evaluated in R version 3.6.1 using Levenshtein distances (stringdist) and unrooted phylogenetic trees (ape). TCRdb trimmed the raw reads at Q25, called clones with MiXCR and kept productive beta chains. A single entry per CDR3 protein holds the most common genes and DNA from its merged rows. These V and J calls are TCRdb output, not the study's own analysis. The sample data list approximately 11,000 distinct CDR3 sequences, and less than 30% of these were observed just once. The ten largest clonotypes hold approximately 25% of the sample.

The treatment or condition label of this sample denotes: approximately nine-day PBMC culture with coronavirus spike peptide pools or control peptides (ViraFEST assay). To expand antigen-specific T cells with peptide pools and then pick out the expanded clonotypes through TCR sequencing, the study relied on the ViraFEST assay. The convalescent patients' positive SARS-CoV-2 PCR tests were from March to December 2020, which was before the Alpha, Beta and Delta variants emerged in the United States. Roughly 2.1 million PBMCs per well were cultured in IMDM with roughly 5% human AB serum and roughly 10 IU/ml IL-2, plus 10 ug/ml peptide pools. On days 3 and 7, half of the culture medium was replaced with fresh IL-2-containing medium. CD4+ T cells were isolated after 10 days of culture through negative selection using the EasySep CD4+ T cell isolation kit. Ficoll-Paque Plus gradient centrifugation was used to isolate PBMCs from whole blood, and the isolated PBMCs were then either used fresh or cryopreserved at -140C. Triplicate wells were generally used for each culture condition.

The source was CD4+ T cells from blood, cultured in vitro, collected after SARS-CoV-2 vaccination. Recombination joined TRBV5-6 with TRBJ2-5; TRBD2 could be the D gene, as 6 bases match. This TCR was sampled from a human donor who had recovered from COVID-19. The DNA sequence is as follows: TGTGCCAGCACCGAAGCGGGTTTCGAAGTGGCCCAGTACTTC. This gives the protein CASTEAGFEVAQYF.